The 24 T cell receptor beta chains below all came from one sample that was sequenced in a study of cytomegalovirus exposure and HLA in healthy donors. Primers included in the PCR were 60 Vbeta and 13 Jbeta primers. The protocol was immunoSEQ multiplex PCR, while the TCRdb copy is restricted to in-frame clones and leaves out a portion. The sample yields 150,000 to 200,000 clones, of which the top ten take up approximately 0.72%. Sequenced sample: PBMCs. All receptors come from a woman under 30 in good health and CMV-seropositive.

The chain uses TRBV7-2 and TRBJ2-3; 10 nucleotides match TRBD2. This CDR3 has 19 amino acids. The ends lost 1 base at V and 6 bases at J; junction bases unmatched: 16. CDR1 is SGHTA and CDR2 is FQGNSA in the germline V gene. CDR3 loop: CASSLERVAGGSYVDTQYF. The CDR3 DNA is TGTGCCAGCAGCTTAGAGCGCGTAGCGGGGGGTTCTTATGTTGATACGCAGTATTTT.

The rearrangement uses TRBV4-3 and TRBJ1-2, with 7 bases lining up with TRBD1. The CDR3 consists of 14 residues. V lost 3 bases, J lost 4 bases, and 5 bases stayed unmatched. Germline CDR1 is LGHNA and CDR2 is YSLEER. The CDR3 is CASSQETGFYGYTF. The CDR3 DNA follows: TGCGCCAGCAGCCAGGAGACAGGGTTCTATGGCTACACCTTC.

The chain links TRBV5-1 to TRBJ2-1; 14 nucleotides line up with TRBD2. The CDR3 runs to 14 residues. Germline-derived CDR1 and CDR2 are SGHRS and YFSETQ. V shed 7 bases, J shed 6 bases, and the junction held 3 bases outside the gene matches. The CDR3 loop is CASQTSGRANEQFF. CDR3 coding DNA: TGCGCCAGCCAGACTAGCGGGAGGGCCAATGAGCAGTTCTTC.

The chain joins TRBV6-5 to TRBJ2-3; 9 positions match TRBD2. V gave up 2 bases and J gave up 2 bases; unmatched junction bases: 5. CDR3 length equals 16 residues. The V gene's germline CDR1 is MNHEY and CDR2 SVGAGI. The CDR3 sequence is CASSYNLAGSTDTQYF. Here the CDR3 DNA reads TGTGCCAGCAGTTACAACCTAGCGGGGTCCACAGATACGCAGTATTTT.

The rearrangement uses TRBV18 and TRBJ2-5; TRBD1 matches at 10 bases. The CDR3 covers 15 residues. The trim removed 3 bases at V and 4 bases at J, leaving 5 bases unmatched. CDR1 is KGHSH and CDR2 is LQKENI in the germline V gene. CDR3 DNA sequence: TGTGCCAGCTCACCGCGTGACAGGGGGCTAGAGACCCAGTACTTC. This translates into CASSPRDRGLETQYF.

The V gene is TRBV7-2, the J gene TRBJ1-5, with D unresolved. V dropped 5 bases and J dropped 0 bases, with 17 bases sitting between them. CDR3 length equals 17 residues. Germline V gene data show CDR1 as SGHTA and CDR2 as FQGNSA. In nucleotides, the CDR3 is TGTGCCAGCAGCCCCCAAGTGGAGGCATATAGCAATCAGCCCCAGCATTTT. Translation: CASSPQVEAYSNQPQHF. The variable domain in full, with the rest retrieved from reference TRBV7-2 and TRBJ1-5, is GAGVSQSPSNKVTEKGKDVELRCDPISGHTALYWYRQSLGQGLEFLIYFQGNSAPDKSGLPSDRFSAERTGGSVSTLTIQRTQQEDSAVYLCASSPQVEAYSNQPQHFGDGTRLSIL.

This chain joins TRBV29-1 and TRBJ1-2; TRBD1 is a possible D gene (5 bases). The CDR3 extends over 13 amino acids. With 7 bases removed from V and 0 bases from J, the gap between germline ends came to 12 bases. Germline assignment: CDR1 SQVTM and CDR2 ANQGSEA. For the CDR3, the DNA is TGCAGCGATGCAGGGACTTCTAACTATGGCTACACCTTC. This translates into CSDAGTSNYGYTF. Full variable domain (missing parts from reference TRBV29-1 and TRBJ1-2): SAVISQKPSRDICQRGTSLTIQCQVDSQVTMMFWYRQQPGQSLTLIATANQGSEATYESGFVIDKFPISRPNLTFSTLTVSNMSPEDSSIYLCSDAGTSNYGYTFGSGTRLTVV.

The chain carries TRBV9 and TRBJ2-6; 7 positions match TRBD1. CDR1 is SGDLS and CDR2 is YYNGEE in the germline V gene. The CDR3 has 17 amino acids. The V gene end was trimmed by 4 bases and the J gene end by 4 bases; junction bases not matched to a gene: 11. CDR3 loop: CASSPTTTGSGANVLTF. CDR3 nucleotide sequence: TGTGCCAGCAGCCCAACCACGACAGGGTCCGGGGCCAACGTCCTGACTTTC.

This sequence joins TRBV29-1 and TRBJ2-3, with TRBD1 matching over 12 bases. The ends lost 1 base at V and 4 bases at J; junction bases unmatched: 18. Germline V gene data show CDR1 as SQVTM and CDR2 as ANQGSEA. The CDR3 loop spans 20 amino acids. In DNA, the CDR3 is TGCAGCGTTGAAGGGCCAACGGTCCCGGGACAGGGGGCGATCGCAGATACGCAGTATTTT. Translation: CSVEGPTVPGQGAIADTQYF.

The V gene is TRBV7-6, the J gene TRBJ2-5; 8 nucleotides match TRBD2. The CDR3 loop spans 16 amino acids. Germline V CDR1 and CDR2: SGHVS, FNYEAQ. The J segment lost 5 bases and the V segment lost 1 base, leaving 9 bases of the junction unmatched. CDR3 sequence (DNA): TGTGCCAGCAGCTTAGGTAGCGGGGCTGGATCGGAGACCCAGTACTTC. Its protein product is CASSLGSGAGSETQYF.

This rearrangement joins TRBV28 to TRBJ2-3, with 7 nucleotides matching TRBD2. This CDR3 is 15 amino acids long. Looked up from germline, CDR1 is MDHEN and CDR2 is SYDVKM. V lost 7 bases, J lost 3 bases, and 10 bases stayed unmatched. CDR3 DNA sequence: TGTGCCAGCAACTCCCCAGCGGGGATTACAGATACGCAGTATTTT. Encoded protein: CASNSPAGITDTQYF. Variable domain in full (rest from reference TRBV28 and TRBJ2-3): DVKVTQSSRYLVKRTGEKVFLECVQDMDHENMFWYRQDPGLGLRLIYFSYDVKMKEKGDIPEGYSVSREKKERFSLILESASTNQTSMYLCASNSPAGITDTQYFGPGTRLTVL.

The chain couples TRBV5-1 to TRBJ1-1; the D is unclear. CDR1 is SGHRS and CDR2 is YFSETQ in the germline V gene. The CDR3 has 13 residues. Deletions cut 0 bases from V and 8 bases from J, with 11 bases between. The CDR3 region has the DNA TGCGCCAGCAGCTTGGGGGTCGGGGAGGAAGCTTTCTTT. This codes for CASSLGVGEEAFF.

CDR3 amino acids: CASSLASSTDTQYF. In DNA, the CDR3 is TGCGCCAGCAGCTTAGCGTCGAGCACAGATACGCAGTATTTT. The chain carries TRBV5-1 and TRBJ2-3, with D hard to call. This CDR3 has 14 amino acids. The germline V gene has CDR1 SGHRS and CDR2 YFSETQ. V was pared by 2 bases and J by 0 bases, with 7 bases between.

The chain recombines TRBV5-3 with TRBJ1-2, with 9 bases aligning to TRBD1. TRBV5-3 is placed among ORFs of uncertain function. The V gene end was trimmed by 1 base and the J gene end by 8 bases; junction bases not matched to a gene: 6. The CDR3 has 14 residues. The chain's CDR3 is CARSLLRTGVGYTF. The CDR3 DNA is TGTGCCAGAAGCTTGTTAAGGACAGGGGTCGGCTACACCTTC.

V usage is TRBV5-1 and J usage is TRBJ2-5; 10 bases align to TRBD2. The CDR3 sequence is 15 residues long. CDR1 SGHRS and CDR2 YFSETQ come from the germline V gene. V lost 2 bases to trimming and J lost 4 bases; unmatched junction nucleotides: 5. CDR3 residues: CASSFASGRGETQYF. The CDR3, as DNA: TGCGCCAGCAGCTTTGCTAGCGGGAGAGGAGAGACCCAGTACTTC. Supplemented by reference TRBV5-1 and TRBJ2-5, the full variable domain reads KAGVTQTPRYLIKTRGQQVTLSCSPISGHRSVSWYQQTPGQGLQFLFEYFSETQRNKGNFPGRFSGRQFSNSRSEMNVSTLELGDSALYLCASSFASGRGETQYFGPGTRLLVL.

This chain joins TRBV5-1 and TRBJ1-4, with TRBD1 identical over 9 bases. CDR3 length: 20 amino acids. J was trimmed by 2 bases and V by 0 bases; bases with no gene match: 14. Germline V gives CDR1 SGHRS, CDR2 YFSETQ. The CDR3 loop reads CASSLVSPGQGGRTNEKLFF. In DNA, the CDR3 is TGCGCCAGCAGCTTGGTTTCTCCGGGACAGGGTGGGCGGACTAATGAAAAACTGTTTTTT.

The gene calls are TRBV9 and TRBJ2-3; D unresolved. Trimming removed 0 bases from V and 2 bases from J, with 13 bases in between. The CDR3 length is 16 residues. Per germline, CDR1 SGDLS and CDR2 YYNGEE. The CDR3 DNA reads as TGTGCCAGCAGCGTAGCTAACCGTCCCCCCACAGATACGCAGTATTTT. It yields the protein CASSVANRPPTDTQYF.

V usage is TRBV27 and J usage is TRBJ1-6; D is uncertain. The ends were cut back, 5 bases at V and 6 bases at J, with 11 bases in the middle. Germline V gives CDR1 MNHEY, CDR2 SMNVEV (reference sequence). The CDR3 spans 14 residues. As DNA, the CDR3 is TGTGCCAGCAGTCATTCGGGGAGTAATTCACCCCTCCACTTT. Amino acids: CASSHSGSNSPLHF.

The chain couples TRBV6-5 to TRBJ2-3; TRBD2 might be the D (6 bases). Trimming stripped 5 bases from V and 2 bases from J, with 14 bases between. Germline V gene lookup returns CDR1 MNHEY and CDR2 SVGAGI. There are 15 residues in the CDR3. The CDR3 DNA follows: TGTGCCAGCAGTGGCCTGGGAGGAAACACAGATACGCAGTATTTT. This gives the protein CASSGLGGNTDTQYF.

The gene calls are TRBV29-1 and TRBJ2-7, with D possibly TRBD1 on 5 matching bases. The ends were cut back, 4 bases at V and 2 bases at J, with 9 bases in the middle. Germline V gene lookup returns CDR1 SQVTM and CDR2 ANQGSEA. The CDR3 loop spans 12 amino acids. The CDR3 loop reads CSVGGGTYEQYF. The DNA of the CDR3 is TGCAGCGTTGGGGGCGGAACCTACGAGCAGTACTTC.

The chain couples TRBV5-1 to TRBJ1-2; 10 nucleotides line up with TRBD1. This CDR3 comprises 12 residues. Looked up from germline, CDR1 is SGHRS and CDR2 is YFSETQ. V shed 4 bases, J shed 10 bases, and the junction held 4 bases outside the gene matches. This CDR3 reads CASSADRGPYTF. The CDR3 nucleotides are TGCGCCAGCAGCGCCGACAGGGGGCCCTACACCTTC.

The CDR3 DNA sequence: TGTGCCAGCAGCCAGATCAGAGGGTACGAGCAGTACTTC. Translating it yields CASSQIRGYEQYF. The J gene is TRBJ2-7, the V gene TRBV6-6, with D maybe TRBD2 (5 bases). Between the trimmed V and J ends, which lost 6 bases and 4 bases, there was a span of 13 bases. This CDR3 is built from 13 residues. Germline V gene sequence: CDR1 MNHNY, CDR2 SVGAGI (reference sequence).

J is TRBJ2-4 and V is TRBV11-2; no clear D gene. The V end was cut by 5 bases, the J end by 2 bases, with 13 bases between. The CDR3 loop spans 15 amino acids. Germline-derived CDR1 and CDR2 are SGHAT and FQNNGV. CDR3 protein: CASSLFVQSKNIQYF. CDR3 coding DNA: TGTGCCAGCAGCCTATTCGTACAGTCCAAAAACATTCAGTACTTC.

The rearrangement uses TRBV11-2 and TRBJ2-7, with 8 bases aligning to TRBD1. CDR3 size: 14 residues. J lost 7 bases, V lost 5 bases, and 10 bases had no gene match. Germline CDR1 reads SGHAT; CDR2 reads FQNNGV. The CDR3: CASSRTGNQVEQYF. In nucleotides, the CDR3 is TGTGCCAGCAGCCGGACAGGGAATCAGGTGGAGCAGTACTTC.